This T cell receptor (beta chain) originates from a study of neurological immune-mediated disorders. The team produced cDNA through 5'RACE using 10-nucleotide random UMIs. Using its own MiXCR run on the 5' RACE reads, TCRdb lists one record per CDR3 protein. The data show about 71,000 distinct CDR3 sequences, 3% to 4% seen once. This clonotype showed up many times. Its antigen is not known. Study-level results: Among 34 multiple sclerosis patients, phylogenetic grouping put the repertoires of 18 into a single related-CDR3 cluster, a possible signature.

Germline lookup yields CDR1 SGHDT and CDR2 YYEEEE. The CDR3 is made up of 12 amino acids. Trimming shortened V by 0 bases and J by 6 bases, and 7 bases separated the two germline ends. The receptor's source is a man aged 35 to 55 with multiple sclerosis. The sequenced material came from PBMCs. The chain combines TRBV5-6 with TRBJ2-7, with no clear D. The CDR3 region has the DNA TGTGCCAGCAGCTTGGGGGTCGGCGAGCAGTACTTC. The encoded protein is CASSLGVGEQYF.